A single TCR beta chain is shown here with its context. The source of the sample is a study of blood T cell repertoires in COVID-19. Data came from immunoSEQ multiplex PCR; TCRdb stores just in-frame clones and leaves some out. The sample lists 70,000 or so clones, 87% seen once, with 5% to 6.5% in the top ten. Trimming took 4 bases from V and 4 from J; bases not matched to a gene: 11. Germline V lookup: CDR1 LGHDT, CDR2 YNNKEL (reference sequence). The length of the CDR3 is 16 residues. The source is a man aged 45-60 years with active COVID-19. This sequence joins TRBV3-1 (or the pseudogene TRBV3-2) and TRBJ2-5, with TRBD1 matching 8 bases. Specimen: peripheral blood. CDR3 region: CASSPTGQGRGETQYF. The CDR3 DNA reads as TGTGCCAGCAGCCCCACAGGACAGGGTCGGGGAGAGACCCAGTACTTC.